The 8 T cell receptor beta chains below all came from one sample that was sequenced in a study of cytomegalovirus exposure and HLA in healthy donors. The PCR was carried out with 60 Vbeta primers and 13 Jbeta primers. The method was immunoSEQ multiplex PCR; TCRdb's version includes in-frame clones alone and lacks a portion of them. The sample has some 150,000 clones, about 73% seen once. The sample comprised PBMCs. These receptors were collected from a woman aged 55 to 70 in good health and CMV-seropositive.

The table lists this clone with a few counts. This chain connects TRBV28 to TRBJ1-4, with D unclear. The length of the CDR3 is 15 residues. Germline V gene sequence: CDR1 MDHEN, CDR2 SYDVKM. Trimming removed 3 bases at V and 5 bases at J, with 13 bases between. CDR3 DNA sequence: TGTGCCAGCAGTTTGGCGGGGTTGGGGAATGAAAAACTGTTTTTT. Its protein product is CASSLAGLGNEKLFF.

CDR3 amino acids: CASSLAGGWETQYF. The CDR3 DNA is TGTGCCAGCAGTTTAGCAGGGGGCTGGGAGACCCAGTACTTC. This sequence joins TRBV28 and TRBJ2-5; 8 bases line up with TRBD1. Trimming at V came to 2 bases and at J to 5 bases, leaving 4 bases not matched to a gene. CDR1 and CDR2 (germline): MDHEN, SYDVKM. The CDR3 runs 14 residues.

The rearrangement links TRBV4-1 to TRBJ1-2, with D maybe TRBD1 (5 bases). Germline CDR1 MGHRA, CDR2 YSYEKL. This CDR3 contains 16 residues. Deletions cut 3 bases from V and 7 bases from J, with 21 bases between. CDR3 loop: CASSHSQGRGFGGYTF. In DNA, the CDR3 is TGCGCCAGCAGCCATAGTCAGGGAAGGGGATTTGGTGGCTACACCTTC.

V and J are TRBV29-1 and TRBJ2-1, with TRBD2 identical over 12 bases. V lost 7 bases and J lost 12; bases outside the gene matches: 10. There are 13 residues in the CDR3. Germline loops: CDR1 SQVTM, CDR2 ANQGSEA. The CDR3 nucleotides are TGCAGCGGGGAGACTAGCGGGAGCTCTTGGCAGTTCTTC. It translates to CSGETSGSSWQFF.

V is TRBV30 and J is TRBJ2-6, with a possible D match to TRBD1 (6 bases). The CDR3 totals 15 residues. V lost 0 bases to trimming and J lost 0 bases, with 6 bases between them. The germline CDR1 and CDR2 sequences are GTSNPN and SVGIG (reference sequence). The CDR3 here is CAWSVGGSGANVLTF. In nucleotides, the CDR3 is TGTGCCTGGAGTGTAGGGGGCTCTGGGGCCAACGTCCTGACTTTC.

The gene calls are TRBV5-4 and TRBJ2-3, with a tentative D call TRBD1 (5 bases). The CDR3 is made up of 15 amino acids. Trimming removed 4 bases from V and 0 bases from J, with 12 bases in between. Germline V CDR1 and CDR2: SGHNT, YYREEE (reference sequence). Here the CDR3 DNA reads TGTGCCAGCAGCGTGACAGATCCTAGCACAGATACGCAGTATTTT. This encodes CASSVTDPSTDTQYF.

This chain uses TRBV6-6 with TRBJ2-7; possibly TRBD2 for D (5 bases). Germline V gene data show CDR1 as MNHNY and CDR2 as SVGAGI (reference sequence). The CDR3 totals 14 residues. Trimming removed 4 bases from V and 2 bases from J, with 12 bases in between. In DNA, the CDR3 is TGTGCCAGCAGTTTGGGTGGAGGCCCCTACGAGCAGTACTTC. Its translation is CASSLGGGPYEQYF.

The chain employs TRBV14 and TRBJ1-1, with 8 bases lining up with TRBD1. V dropped 1 base and J dropped 5; count of bases not matched to a gene: 9. Germline assignment: CDR1 SGHDN and CDR2 FVKESK. The CDR3 has 16 amino acids. CDR3 sequence: CASSQAATGGGTEAFF. Here the CDR3 DNA reads TGTGCCAGCAGCCAAGCAGCTACAGGGGGTGGAACTGAAGCTTTCTTT.